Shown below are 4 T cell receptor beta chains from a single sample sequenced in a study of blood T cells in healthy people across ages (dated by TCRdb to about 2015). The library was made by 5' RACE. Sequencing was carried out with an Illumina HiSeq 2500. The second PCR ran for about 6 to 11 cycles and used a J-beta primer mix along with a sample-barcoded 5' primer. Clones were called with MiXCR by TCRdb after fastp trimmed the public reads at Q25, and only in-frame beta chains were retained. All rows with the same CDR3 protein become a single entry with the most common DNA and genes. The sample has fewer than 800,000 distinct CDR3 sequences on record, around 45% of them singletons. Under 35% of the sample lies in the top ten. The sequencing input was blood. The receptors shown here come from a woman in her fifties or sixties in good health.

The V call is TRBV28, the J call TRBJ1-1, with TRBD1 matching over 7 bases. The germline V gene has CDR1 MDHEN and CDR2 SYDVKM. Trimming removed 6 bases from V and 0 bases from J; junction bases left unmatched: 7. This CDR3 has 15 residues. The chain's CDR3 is CASSTMTGLNTEAFF. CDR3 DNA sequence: TGTGCCAGCAGCACTATGACAGGGTTGAACACTGAAGCTTTCTTT.

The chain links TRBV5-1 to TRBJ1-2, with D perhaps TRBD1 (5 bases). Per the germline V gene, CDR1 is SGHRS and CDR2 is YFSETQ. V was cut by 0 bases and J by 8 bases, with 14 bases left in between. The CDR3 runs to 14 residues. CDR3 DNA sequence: TGCGCCAGCAGCTTGGCGCAGGGAACGAAGGGCTACACCTTC. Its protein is CASSLAQGTKGYTF.

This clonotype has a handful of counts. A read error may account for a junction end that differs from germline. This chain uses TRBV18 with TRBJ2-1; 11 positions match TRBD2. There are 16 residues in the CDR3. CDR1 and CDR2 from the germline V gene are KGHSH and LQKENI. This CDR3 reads CASSPPGTSGINEQFF. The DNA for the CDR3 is TGTGCCAGTTCACCACCCGGGACTAGCGGCATCAATGAGCAGTTCTTC.

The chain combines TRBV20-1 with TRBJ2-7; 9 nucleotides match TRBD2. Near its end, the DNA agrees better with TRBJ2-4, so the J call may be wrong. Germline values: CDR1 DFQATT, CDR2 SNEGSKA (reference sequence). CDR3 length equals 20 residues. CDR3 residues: CSARDGGRTSGPWGKNIQYF. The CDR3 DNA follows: TGCAGTGCTAGAGACGGCGGCAGAACTAGCGGGCCTTGGGGCAAAAACATTCAGTACTTC.